This T cell receptor beta chain was recorded in a study of a mutant IDH1 vaccine in newly diagnosed glioma. Profiled with immunoSEQ multiplex PCR; TCRdb holds only in-frame clones, not every one. The data contain approximately 40,000 clones, about 84% of them singletons. Noted time point: week 5, during vaccination. Vaccination comprised doses that each held 300 ug of mutant IDH1 20-mer peptide, plus topical imiquimod. About this clone: Its antigen remains unidentified.

V dropped 4 bases and J dropped 5 bases, with 10 bases sitting between them. CDR1 and CDR2 (germline): SNHLY, FYNNEI. There are 13 residues in the CDR3. Sample: PBMCs, taken from a glioma patient whose treatment included an IDH1 peptide vaccine. V and J are TRBV2 and TRBJ2-3, with no clear D. The receptor was derived from a man in his forties with glioma. The CDR3: CASSGMSQDTQYF. In DNA, the CDR3 is TGTGCCAGCAGTGGGATGTCGCAAGATACGCAGTATTTT. Supplemented by reference TRBV2 and TRBJ2-3, the full variable domain reads EPEVTQTPSHQVTQMGQEVILRCVPISNHLYFYWYRQILGQKVEFLVSFYNNEISEKSEIFDDQFSVERPDGSNFTLKIRSTKLEDSAMYFCASSGMSQDTQYFGPGTRLTVL.